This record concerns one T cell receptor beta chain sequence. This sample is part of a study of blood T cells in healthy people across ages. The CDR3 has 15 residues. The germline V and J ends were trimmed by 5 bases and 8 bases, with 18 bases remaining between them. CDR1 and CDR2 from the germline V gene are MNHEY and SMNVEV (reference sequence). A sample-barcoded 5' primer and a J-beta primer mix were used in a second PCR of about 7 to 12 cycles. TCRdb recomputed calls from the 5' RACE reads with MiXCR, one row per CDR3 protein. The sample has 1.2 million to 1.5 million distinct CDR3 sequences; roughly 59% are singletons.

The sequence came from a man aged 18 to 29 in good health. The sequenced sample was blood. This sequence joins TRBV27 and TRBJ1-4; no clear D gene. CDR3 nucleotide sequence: TGTGCCAGCAGTGTAAGCCGAGGTACCAGGGAAAAACTGTTTTTT. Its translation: CASSVSRGTREKLFF.